This is a list of T cell receptor beta chains from one sample in a study of blood T cell repertoires in COVID-19. Profiling relied on immunoSEQ multiplex PCR, and the TCRdb table lists in-frame clones only, not all of them. Among 150,000 to 200,000 clones listed, around 90% were seen once. Sequencing was performed on peripheral blood. These receptors were taken from a man aged 60-69 years with active or convalescent COVID-19. Each CDR3 is given with its conserved first and last residue. Fields, in order: clone size, D gene, V gene, J gene, CDR3 DNA, CDR3 protein. A D gene is named only where the DNA matches it firmly. Where a row states a size, it is once, few, many or the class of an expanded clone; other rows omit it.

clone size: NA; D gene: NA; V gene: TRBV7-9; J gene: TRBJ1-1; CDR3 DNA: TGTGCCAGCAGCTTAGCACACGGGGACACTGAAGCTTTCTTT; CDR3 protein: CASSLAHGDTEAFF
clone size: NA; D gene: TRBD2; V gene: TRBV6-5; J gene: TRBJ2-7; CDR3 DNA: TGTGCCAGCAGTTACTCGACTAGCGGGAAGGAGTACTTC; CDR3 protein: CASSYSTSGKEYF
clone size: NA; D gene: NA; V gene: TRBV4-1; J gene: TRBJ1-5; CDR3 DNA: TGCGCCAGCAGCCACAGGGGCGACAATCAGCCCCAGCATTTT; CDR3 protein: CASSHRGDNQPQHF
clone size: few; D gene: NA; V gene: TRBV29-1; J gene: TRBJ1-2; CDR3 DNA: TGCAGCGTTGAAGATCCGGGTAACTATGGCTACACCTTC; CDR3 protein: CSVEDPGNYGYTF
clone size: once; D gene: TRBD1; V gene: TRBV10-3; J gene: TRBJ1-5; CDR3 DNA: TGTGCCATCAGTCGGGACAGGGACAATCAGCCCCAGCATTTT; CDR3 protein: CAISRDRDNQPQHF
clone size: NA; D gene: TRBD1; V gene: TRBV7-2; J gene: TRBJ1-2; CDR3 DNA: TGTGCCAGCAGCTCCTCACAGGGGGTTGGCTACACCTTC; CDR3 protein: CASSSSQGVGYTF
clone size: NA; D gene: NA; V gene: TRBV19; J gene: TRBJ2-2; CDR3 DNA: TGTGCCAGTAGTATAGTCGGCGGTAACACCGGGGAGCTGTTTTTT; CDR3 protein: CASSIVGGNTGELFF
clone size: NA; D gene: NA; V gene: TRBV7-2; J gene: TRBJ1-3; CDR3 DNA: TGTGCCAGCAGCTTAGGGCCCGGGGGTTTGATGAACACCATATATTTT; CDR3 protein: CASSLGPGGLMNTIYF
clone size: NA; D gene: TRBD2; V gene: TRBV11-2; J gene: TRBJ2-2; CDR3 DNA: TGTGCCAGCAGCTTAGGTTTACTAGCGGGAGCACTTGGGGAGCTGTTTTTT; CDR3 protein: CASSLGLLAGALGELFF
clone size: NA; D gene: NA; V gene: TRBV6-5; J gene: TRBJ1-3; CDR3 DNA: TGTGCCAGCAGTTACTCGGCCTTGGGACTGGACACCATATATTTT; CDR3 protein: CASSYSALGLDTIYF
clone size: NA; D gene: TRBD2; V gene: TRBV10-3; J gene: TRBJ2-5; CDR3 DNA: TGTGCCATCAGTGAAAGCGGGAGAACGAAAGAGACCCAGTACTTC; CDR3 protein: CAISESGRTKETQYF
clone size: once; D gene: NA; V gene: TRBV6-5; J gene: TRBJ2-7; CDR3 DNA: TGTGCCAGCAAAAGCGGCCTCTACGAGCAGTACTTC; CDR3 protein: CASKSGLYEQYF
clone size: NA; D gene: TRBD1; V gene: TRBV10-3; J gene: TRBJ2-7; CDR3 DNA: TGTGCCATCAGCTCCGGGACAGGGGTCAACGAGCAGTACTTC; CDR3 protein: CAISSGTGVNEQYF
clone size: once; D gene: TRBD1; V gene: TRBV3-1/TRBV3-2; J gene: TRBJ1-2; CDR3 DNA: TGTGCCAGCAGCCAAGGGGGACAGTTCAACTATGGCTACACCTTC; CDR3 protein: CASSQGGQFNYGYTF
clone size: NA; D gene: NA; V gene: TRBV5-1; J gene: TRBJ2-2; CDR3 DNA: TGCGCCAGCAGCTTGGTTCAGGGAAGGGCCGGGGAGCTGTTTTTT; CDR3 protein: CASSLVQGRAGELFF
clone size: NA; D gene: NA; V gene: TRBV18; J gene: TRBJ2-2; CDR3 DNA: TGTGCCAGCTCACCGTCCCGGGGCACCGGGGAGCTGTTTTTT; CDR3 protein: CASSPSRGTGELFF
clone size: NA; D gene: NA; V gene: TRBV19; J gene: TRBJ2-2; CDR3 DNA: TGTGCCAGTAGTATAGCTGTTTCCACCGGGGAGCTGTTTTTT; CDR3 protein: CASSIAVSTGELFF
clone size: NA; D gene: NA; V gene: TRBV12-3/TRBV12-4; J gene: TRBJ1-1; CDR3 DNA: TGTGCCAGCATCCTAGGATTAAGGACTGAAGCTTTCTTT; CDR3 protein: CASILGLRTEAFF
clone size: NA; D gene: TRBD1; V gene: TRBV6-5; J gene: TRBJ2-1; CDR3 DNA: TGTGCCAGCACCACTGTTCTTGGACAGGGCAATGAGCAGTTCTTC; CDR3 protein: CASTTVLGQGNEQFF
clone size: NA; D gene: NA; V gene: TRBV4-1; J gene: TRBJ1-1; CDR3 DNA: TGCGCCAGCAGCCAAGATAGTTACCCTGCTTTCTTT; CDR3 protein: CASSQDSYPAFF
clone size: NA; D gene: TRBD2; V gene: TRBV5-4; J gene: TRBJ2-1; CDR3 DNA: TGTGCCAGCAGCTTGGGGGTAGCGGGGGACTACAATGAGCAGTTCTTC; CDR3 protein: CASSLGVAGDYNEQFF
clone size: few; D gene: NA; V gene: TRBV6-5; J gene: TRBJ1-2; CDR3 DNA: TGTGCCAGCAGTTACCGGGGGGGCGGCTACACCTTC; CDR3 protein: CASSYRGGGYTF
clone size: NA; D gene: NA; V gene: TRBV2; J gene: TRBJ2-3; CDR3 DNA: TGTGCCAGCGGGGGACGGGGGTTACGCACAGATACGCAGTATTTT; CDR3 protein: CASGGRGLRTDTQYF
clone size: NA; D gene: TRBD1; V gene: TRBV28; J gene: TRBJ1-6; CDR3 DNA: TGTGCCGGAAAGACAGGGGTTAATTCTAATTCACCCCTCCACTTT; CDR3 protein: CAGKTGVNSNSPLHF
clone size: NA; D gene: NA; V gene: TRBV10-3; J gene: TRBJ1-3; CDR3 DNA: TGTGCCATCAGGCAGACAGTTGGAAACACCATATATTTT; CDR3 protein: CAIRQTVGNTIYF
clone size: NA; D gene: NA; V gene: TRBV7-9; J gene: TRBJ1-3; CDR3 DNA: TGTGCCAGCAGCCTTAACACAGGGAGTGGATCTGGAAACACCATATATTTT; CDR3 protein: CASSLNTGSGSGNTIYF
clone size: NA; D gene: NA; V gene: TRBV27; J gene: TRBJ2-2; CDR3 DNA: TGTGCCAGCAGTTTATCCTCGTTCGCGAACACCGGGGAGCTGTTTTTT; CDR3 protein: CASSLSSFANTGELFF
clone size: NA; D gene: NA; V gene: TRBV4-2; J gene: TRBJ2-5; CDR3 DNA: TGTGCCAGCAGCCAAGATCTGGCCCAAGAGACCCAGTACTTC; CDR3 protein: CASSQDLAQETQYF
clone size: NA; D gene: NA; V gene: TRBV27; J gene: TRBJ1-2; CDR3 DNA: TGTGCCAGCGGCACAGGGAATTATGGCTACACCTTC; CDR3 protein: CASGTGNYGYTF
clone size: NA; D gene: TRBD2; V gene: TRBV19; J gene: TRBJ2-7; CDR3 DNA: TGTGCCAGTAGTATGGTCGGGACTAGCGGGATCTACGAGCAGTACTTC; CDR3 protein: CASSMVGTSGIYEQYF
clone size: NA; D gene: NA; V gene: TRBV9; J gene: TRBJ2-1; CDR3 DNA: TGTGCCAGCAGCGTAGGTTCAGGGGCCAATGAGCAGTTCTTC; CDR3 protein: CASSVGSGANEQFF
clone size: NA; D gene: NA; V gene: TRBV19; J gene: TRBJ1-2; CDR3 DNA: TGTGCCAGTAGTATACCATTCGGCCCTACAGGTTCCTATGGCTACACCTTC; CDR3 protein: CASSIPFGPTGSYGYTF
clone size: NA; D gene: TRBD2; V gene: TRBV7-6; J gene: TRBJ2-5; CDR3 DNA: TGTGCCAGCCGGACTAGCCAAGAGACCCAGTACTTC; CDR3 protein: CASRTSQETQYF